This T cell receptor (beta chain) emerged from a study of T cells in Graves' hyperthyroidism and ophthalmopathy. Overall study: Specimen type is peripheral blood, collected at initial diagnosis prior to any treatment.

This CDR3 comprises 18 residues. Germline trimming cut 10 bases from V and 0 bases from J; bases unmatched to any gene: 13. From germline, CDR1 is ENHRY and CDR2 SYGVKD. Study-level results: Using 13 V-J features, a model discriminated ophthalmopathy from stable hyperthyroidism.

A word on this clonotype: Its antigen is unidentified.

Researchers took RNA transcripts and amplified the TCR beta CDR3 regions from them. Using the HTBI primer set, a first-round RT-PCR was run on the TCR CDR3. TCRdb ran MiXCR on the multiplex PCR reads and lists one entry per CDR3 protein. Here the sample spans 600,000 to 800,000 distinct CDR3 sequences, 35% being singletons. Patients aged 18 to 65 had newly diagnosed hyperthyroidism of under 2 months' duration. This chain joins TRBV10-3 and TRBJ2-6; 9 bases map to TRBD1. The sequencing sample was made of blood. This receptor was taken from a woman aged 40-49 years with Graves' hyperthyroidism. CDR3 in DNA: TGTGCCAGTATAGGGCGGGACAGGGCCCTCTCTGGGGCCAACGTCCTGACTTTC. It translates to CASIGRDRALSGANVLTF.